The 10 T cell receptor beta chains given below trace back to one sample, sequenced in a study of T cells in Graves' hyperthyroidism and ophthalmopathy (dated by TCRdb to the late 2010s). The protocol used for the library was multiplex PCR. Sequencing was carried out with an Illumina HiSeq 2000. The TCR beta CDR3 regions were amplified from the RNA transcripts. The first round of RT-PCR for the TCR CDR3 was performed with the HTBI primer set and the Qiagen OneStep RT-PCR kit. Clones were called with MiXCR by TCRdb after fastp trimmed the public reads at Q25, and only in-frame beta chains were retained. Each entry merges the rows of one CDR3 protein and shows their most common DNA and genes. A total of some 440,000 distinct CDR3 sequences appear in this sample, roughly 14% of them only once. The top ten clonotypes cover just under 8% of the sample. Sequenced sample: blood. The receptors here all came from a woman under 30 with Graves' hyperthyroidism.

This chain links TRBV9 with TRBJ2-3; a possible D gene is TRBD2 (6 bases). This CDR3 is 15 amino acids long. Germline CDR1 reads SGDLS; CDR2 reads YYNGEE. The ends were cut back, 2 bases at V and 2 bases at J, with 12 bases in the middle. CDR3 nucleotide sequence: TGTGCCAGCAGCGTCGGCGGGGCCCCCACAGATACGCAGTATTTT. Amino acids: CASSVGGAPTDTQYF. Full variable domain (outside the CDR3, taken from reference TRBV9 and TRBJ2-3): DSGVTQTPKHLITATGQRVTLRCSPRSGDLSVYWYQQSLDQGLQFLIQYYNGEERAKGNILERFSAQQFPDLHSELNLSSLELGDSALYFCASSVGGAPTDTQYFGPGTRLTVL.

The genes are TRBV12-3 or TRBV12-4 and TRBJ2-1; 7 bases fit TRBD2. Unmatched junction bases numbered 8, after V lost 4 bases and J lost 2 bases. CDR3 length: 16 amino acids. CDR3 protein: CASSWSLAAPYNEQFF. CDR3 nucleotides: TGTGCCAGCAGTTGGTCCCTAGCGGCTCCCTACAATGAGCAGTTCTTC.

Ten or more counts support this clonotype. The rearrangement links TRBV28 to TRBJ2-7, with a possible D match to TRBD1 (6 bases). The CDR3 consists of 14 residues. From germline, CDR1 is MDHEN and CDR2 SYDVKM. V was shortened by 2 bases and J by 2 bases, with 10 bases between the two germline ends. DNA for the CDR3: TGTGCCAGCAGTTTAACGGGACATCCCTACGAGCAGTACTTC. Amino acids: CASSLTGHPYEQYF.

As concerns this clonotype: At one boundary the junction diverges from the germline segment, which might be a read error. J is TRBJ2-1 and V is TRBV20-1, with D perhaps TRBD1 or TRBD2 (6 bases each). CDR1 is DFQATT, CDR2 SNEGSKA, per germline (reference sequence). This CDR3 contains 15 residues. Here the CDR3 reads CSARGTASSYNEQFF. Written as DNA, the CDR3 is TGCAGCGCTAGGGGGACTGCGAGCTCCTACAATGAGCAGTTCTTC.

This clonotype was seen many times. The J gene is TRBJ2-5, the V gene TRBV20-1; D is possibly TRBD2 (6 bases). CDR1 is DFQATT and CDR2 is SNEGSKA in the germline V gene (reference sequence). The CDR3 is made up of 11 amino acids. The V end lost 6 bases, the J end lost 5 bases, and 10 bases lay between the germline ends. The CDR3 reads CSATGGETQYF. The CDR3 nucleotides are TGCAGTGCCACTGGGGGGGAGACCCAGTACTTC.

This clonotype was observed at least ten times. The V call is TRBV20-1, the J call TRBJ2-7; D unresolved. The CDR3 is made up of 12 amino acids. Germline V CDR1 and CDR2: DFQATT, SNEGSKA (reference sequence). Trimming took 0 bases from V and 3 from J, leaving 6 bases between them. The CDR3 DNA reads TGCAGTGCTAGAGAGGACGGCTACGAGCAGTACTTC. Its translation: CSAREDGYEQYF.

This clonotype was seen ten or more times. The chain joins TRBV25-1 to TRBJ1-5, with D perhaps matching TRBD1 (6 bases). Germline CDR1 MGHDK, CDR2 SYGVNS. The CDR3 loop spans 14 amino acids. Trimming cost V 6 bases and J 5 bases, with 14 bases left between them. The CDR3 DNA is TGTGCCAGCAGCAACAGGGATTTCGATCAGCCCCAGCATTTT. This sequence encodes CASSNRDFDQPQHF.

The chain couples TRBV11-2 to TRBJ2-3; TRBD2 is a possible D gene (7 bases). The CDR3 runs to 15 residues. Germline V CDR1 and CDR2: SGHAT, FQNNGV. The V end lost 5 bases, the J end lost 3 bases, and 15 bases lay between the germline ends. Here the CDR3 reads CASSNTGRETDTQYF. The CDR3 DNA reads TGTGCCAGCAGCAATACAGGGAGGGAAACAGATACGCAGTATTTT.

This clonotype was observed at least ten times. V and J are TRBV7-9 and TRBJ2-1; possible D gene TRBD1, 6 bases. This CDR3 has 13 amino acids. Trimming removed 6 bases from V and 4 bases from J, with 10 bases in between. CDR1 is SEHNR and CDR2 is FQNEAQ in the germline V gene (reference sequence). This CDR3 is CASRVGGYNEQFF. CDR3 in DNA: TGTGCCAGCAGGGTAGGGGGATACAATGAGCAGTTCTTC.

V gene TRBV2 combines with J gene TRBJ1-4; TRBD1 matches at 9 bases. Germline V gives CDR1 SNHLY, CDR2 FYNNEI. V was pared by 7 bases and J by 7 bases, with 7 bases of the junction left unmatched. The CDR3 has 14 residues. Here the CDR3 reads CASTLTGGSEKLFF. CDR3 nucleotide sequence: TGTGCCAGCACTCTAACAGGGGGCAGTGAAAAACTGTTTTTT.